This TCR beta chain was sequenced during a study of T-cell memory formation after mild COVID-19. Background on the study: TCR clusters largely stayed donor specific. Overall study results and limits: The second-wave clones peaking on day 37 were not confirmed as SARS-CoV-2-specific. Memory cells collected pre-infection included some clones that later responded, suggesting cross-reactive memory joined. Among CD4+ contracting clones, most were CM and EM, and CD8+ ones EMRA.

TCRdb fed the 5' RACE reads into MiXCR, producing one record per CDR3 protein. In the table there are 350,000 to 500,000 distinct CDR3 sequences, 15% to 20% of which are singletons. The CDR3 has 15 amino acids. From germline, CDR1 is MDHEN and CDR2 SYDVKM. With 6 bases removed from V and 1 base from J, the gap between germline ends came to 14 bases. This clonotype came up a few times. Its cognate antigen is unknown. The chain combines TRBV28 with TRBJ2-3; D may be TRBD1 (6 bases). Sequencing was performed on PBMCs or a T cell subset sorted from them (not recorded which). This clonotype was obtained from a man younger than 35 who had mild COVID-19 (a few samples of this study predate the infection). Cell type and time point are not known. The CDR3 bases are TGTGCCAGCAGCCCCAGGGGTTACGGCACAGATACGCAGTATTTT. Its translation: CASSPRGYGTDTQYF.